This T cell receptor (beta chain) was sequenced in a study of Ad26.COV2.S vaccination and SARS-CoV-2 variants. At the level of the study: Participant was drawn from the COV1001 Ad26.COV2.S trial arm. Dosing was one shot or two shots 56 days apart.

Germline CDR1 and CDR2: SGHNT and YYREEE (reference sequence). The CDR3 sequence is 15 residues long. With 6 bases removed from V and 0 bases from J, the gap between germline ends came to 14 bases. Specified treatment: about 20 received Ad26.COV2.S at low or high dose, single or two shots; 5 received placebo; per-sample allocation not given. Following the first vaccine or placebo injection, samples were taken on day 63. Wuhan-strain SARS-CoV-2 spike was expressed by the Ad26 vector that made up the vaccine. The assay was immunoSEQ multiplex PCR, and TCRdb's table has in-frame clones only and misses some. The profile covers 200,000 to 250,000 clones, with approximately 88% appearing a single time and around 10% taken by the ten largest. This clone came up once. Its antigen remains unknown. Findings of the study overall: After vaccination, substantial breadth of spike-specific CD8+ and CD4+ responses was reported.

The rearrangement uses TRBV5-4 and TRBJ2-3, with D tentatively TRBD1 or TRBD2 (6 bases each). This specimen consisted of peripheral blood, obtained in a trial of Ad26.COV2.S vaccine versus placebo. The sequence came from a person aged 18-60 years who received the Ad26.COV2.S COVID-19 vaccine or a placebo. The CDR3 coding sequence is TGTGCCAGCACCGCCGTAGGGGGGAGCACAGATACGCAGTATTTT. It specifies CASTAVGGSTDTQYF.